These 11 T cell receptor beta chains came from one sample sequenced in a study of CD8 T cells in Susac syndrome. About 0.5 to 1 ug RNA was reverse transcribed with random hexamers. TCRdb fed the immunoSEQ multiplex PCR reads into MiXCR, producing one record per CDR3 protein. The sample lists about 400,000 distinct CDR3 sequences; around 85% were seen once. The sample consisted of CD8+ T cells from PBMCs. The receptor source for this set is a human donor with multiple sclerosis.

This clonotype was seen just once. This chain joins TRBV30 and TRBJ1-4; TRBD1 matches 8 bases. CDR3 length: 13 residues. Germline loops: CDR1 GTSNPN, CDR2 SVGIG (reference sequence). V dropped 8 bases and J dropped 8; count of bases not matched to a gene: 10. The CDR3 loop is CAASTGGDEKLFF. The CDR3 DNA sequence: TGTGCCGCCTCAACAGGGGGGGACGAAAAACTGTTTTTT. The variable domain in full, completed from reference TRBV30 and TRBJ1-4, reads SQTIHQWPATLVQPVGSPLSLECTVEGTSNPNLYWYRQAAGRGLQLLFYSVGIGQISSEVPQNLSASRPQDRQFILSSKKLLLSDSGFYLCAASTGGDEKLFFGSGTQLSVL.

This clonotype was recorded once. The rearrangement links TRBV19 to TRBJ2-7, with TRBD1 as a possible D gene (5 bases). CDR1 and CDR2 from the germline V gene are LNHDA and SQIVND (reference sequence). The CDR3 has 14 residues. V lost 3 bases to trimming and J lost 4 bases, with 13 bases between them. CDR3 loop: CASSIAGNTYEQYF. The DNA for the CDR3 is TGTGCCAGTAGTATCGCAGGGAACACGTACGAGCAGTACTTC.

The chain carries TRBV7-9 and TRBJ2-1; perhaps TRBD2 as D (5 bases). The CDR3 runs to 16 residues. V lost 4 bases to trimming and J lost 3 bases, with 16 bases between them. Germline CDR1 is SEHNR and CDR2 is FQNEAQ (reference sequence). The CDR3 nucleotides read TGTGCCAGCAGCTCCCTAGCCGCGATGGTCTACAATGAGCAGTTCTTC. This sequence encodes CASSSLAAMVYNEQFF.

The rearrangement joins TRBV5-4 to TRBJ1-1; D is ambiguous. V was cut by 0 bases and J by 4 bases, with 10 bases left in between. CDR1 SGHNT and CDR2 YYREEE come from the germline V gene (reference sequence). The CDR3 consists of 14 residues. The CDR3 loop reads CASSLAGYSTEAFF. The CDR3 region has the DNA TGTGCCAGCAGCTTGGCGGGGTACAGCACTGAAGCTTTCTTT.

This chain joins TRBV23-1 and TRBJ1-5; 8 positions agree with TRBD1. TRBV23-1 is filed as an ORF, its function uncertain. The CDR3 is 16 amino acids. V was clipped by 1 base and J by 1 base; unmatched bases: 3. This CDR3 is CASSQLNRGSNQPQHF. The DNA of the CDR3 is TGCGCCAGCAGTCAATTAAACAGGGGGAGCAATCAGCCCCAGCATTTT.

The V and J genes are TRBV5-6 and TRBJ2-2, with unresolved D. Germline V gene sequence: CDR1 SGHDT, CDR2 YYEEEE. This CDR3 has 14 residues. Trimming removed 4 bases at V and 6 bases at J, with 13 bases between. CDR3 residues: CASSPGPEAGELFF. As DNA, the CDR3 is TGTGCCAGCAGCCCCGGGCCCGAGGCCGGGGAGCTGTTTTTT.

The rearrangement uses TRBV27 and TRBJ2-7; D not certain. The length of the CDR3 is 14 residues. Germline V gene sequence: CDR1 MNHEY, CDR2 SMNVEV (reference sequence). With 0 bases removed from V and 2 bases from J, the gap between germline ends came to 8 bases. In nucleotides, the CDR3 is TGTGCCAGCAGTTTATCAGGGCCTGCCTACGAGCAGTACTTC. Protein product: CASSLSGPAYEQYF.

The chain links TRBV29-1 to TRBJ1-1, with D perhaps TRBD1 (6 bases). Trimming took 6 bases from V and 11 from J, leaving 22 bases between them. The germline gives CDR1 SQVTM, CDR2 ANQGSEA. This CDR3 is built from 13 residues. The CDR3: CSVDLGGSGWAFF. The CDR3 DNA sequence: TGCAGCGTGGACCTTGGGGGCTCGGGTTGGGCTTTCTTT.

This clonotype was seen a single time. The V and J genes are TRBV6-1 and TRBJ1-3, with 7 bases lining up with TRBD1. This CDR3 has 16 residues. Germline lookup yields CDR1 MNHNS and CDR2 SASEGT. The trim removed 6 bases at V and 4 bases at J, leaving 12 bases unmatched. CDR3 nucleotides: TGTGCCAGCAGGATCCCGTTTCGGACAGGAGGAAACACCATATATTTT. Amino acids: CASRIPFRTGGNTIYF.

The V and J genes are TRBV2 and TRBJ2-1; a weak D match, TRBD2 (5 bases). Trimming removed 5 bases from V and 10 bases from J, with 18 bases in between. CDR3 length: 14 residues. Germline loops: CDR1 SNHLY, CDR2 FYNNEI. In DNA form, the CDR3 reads TGTGCCAGCAGTCCGAGGGTGCCAATGACGGAGCAGTTCTTC. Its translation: CASSPRVPMTEQFF. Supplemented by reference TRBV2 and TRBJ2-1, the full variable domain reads EPEVTQTPSHQVTQMGQEVILRCVPISNHLYFYWYRQILGQKVEFLVSFYNNEISEKSEIFDDQFSVERPDGSNFTLKIRSTKLEDSAMYFCASSPRVPMTEQFFGPGTRLTVL.

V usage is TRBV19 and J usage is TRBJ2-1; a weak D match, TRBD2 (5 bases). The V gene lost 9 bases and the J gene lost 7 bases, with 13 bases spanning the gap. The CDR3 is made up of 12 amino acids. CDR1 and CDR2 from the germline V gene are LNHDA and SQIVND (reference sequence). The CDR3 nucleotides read TGTGCCAGCTCGGAGGAGTGGAATGAGCAGTTCTTC. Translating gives CASSEEWNEQFF.